The rows below give T cell receptor beta chains drawn from one sample of a study of T-cell memory formation after mild COVID-19. Using its own MiXCR run on the 5' RACE reads, TCRdb lists one record per CDR3 protein. Of roughly 400,000 distinct CDR3 sequences in the sample, roughly a quarter were seen once. The sample was PBMCs or a T cell subset sorted from them (not recorded which). The receptors derive from an adult woman who had mild COVID-19 (a few samples of this study predate the infection). Cell type and time point are not known. CDR3s include the opening cysteine and the closing phenylalanine or tryptophan. A D gene is named only where the DNA matches it firmly.

D gene: -; J gene: TRBJ1-1; V gene: TRBV6-5; CDR3 protein: CASRYQHTVNTEAFF
D gene: -; J gene: TRBJ1-1; V gene: TRBV5-6; CDR3 protein: CASSSVGGGRNTEAFF
D gene: -; J gene: TRBJ2-5; V gene: TRBV20-1; CDR3 protein: CSARDPGRKETQYF
D gene: TRBD1; J gene: TRBJ1-1; V gene: TRBV19; CDR3 protein: CASSMGGGPGTEAFF
D gene: -; J gene: TRBJ1-1; V gene: TRBV4-3; CDR3 protein: CASSQHRVLGTEAFF
D gene: -; J gene: TRBJ2-1; V gene: TRBV24-1; CDR3 protein: CATSDSGHEQFF
D gene: -; J gene: TRBJ1-2; V gene: TRBV20-1; CDR3 protein: CSARDLYGYTF
D gene: -; J gene: TRBJ2-3; V gene: TRBV27; CDR3 protein: CASRLEAGRRADTQYF
D gene: -; J gene: TRBJ2-1; V gene: TRBV9; CDR3 protein: CASSVEGRGSRNEQFF
D gene: TRBD2; J gene: TRBJ2-7; V gene: TRBV6-6; CDR3 protein: CASSYYGGDSYEQYF
D gene: -; J gene: TRBJ2-3; V gene: TRBV29-1; CDR3 protein: CSVEGTVTEDTQYF
D gene: -; J gene: TRBJ2-3; V gene: TRBV29-1; CDR3 protein: CSVEETDTQYF
D gene: -; J gene: TRBJ2-4; V gene: TRBV6-5; CDR3 protein: CASSPLGWGAAKNIQYF
D gene: TRBD1; J gene: TRBJ1-6; V gene: TRBV6-5; CDR3 protein: CASSYGDRNNSPLHF
D gene: TRBD1; J gene: TRBJ1-2; V gene: TRBV5-4; CDR3 protein: CASSPDRERGGYTF
D gene: TRBD2; J gene: TRBJ2-1; V gene: TRBV7-6; CDR3 protein: CASSLLAGDEQFF
D gene: TRBD2; J gene: TRBJ2-5; V gene: TRBV6-1; CDR3 protein: CASSEAGLAGEETQYF
D gene: TRBD2; J gene: TRBJ2-7; V gene: TRBV6-6; CDR3 protein: CASSPQPSGNYEQYF
D gene: -; J gene: TRBJ1-1; V gene: TRBV18; CDR3 protein: CASSPSLGGHTEAFF
D gene: TRBD1; J gene: TRBJ1-2; V gene: TRBV27; CDR3 protein: CASSLGTAGGYYGYTF
D gene: -; J gene: TRBJ2-1; V gene: TRBV12-3/TRBV12-4; CDR3 protein: CASSLAQLNGNEQFF
D gene: -; J gene: TRBJ2-1; V gene: TRBV27; CDR3 protein: CASSFKGWAEQFF